What follows are 11 T cell receptor beta chains derived from one specimen sequenced in a study of blood T cell repertoires in COVID-19. Some clones are missing from TCRdb's copy, which holds only in-frame ones; the method was immunoSEQ multiplex PCR. The repertoire holds about 87,000 clones, with 75% to 90% as singletons. Sequencing input: peripheral blood. These receptor sequences come from a woman older than 75 with active or convalescent COVID-19.

The table lists this clone with a few counts. This chain links TRBV12-3 or TRBV12-4 with TRBJ1-1; 8 nucleotides line up with TRBD1. This CDR3 comprises 13 residues. The V segment lost 6 bases and the J segment 3 bases; nucleotides outside the gene matches: 3. CDR3 in amino acids: CASSPDRDTEAFF. The CDR3 DNA reads as TGTGCCAGCAGCCCGGACAGGGACACTGAAGCTTTCTTT.

This chain connects TRBV30 to TRBJ1-3, with unresolved D. Germline CDR1 is GTSNPN and CDR2 is SVGIG (reference sequence). V was cut by 2 bases and J by 0 bases, with 5 bases left in between. There are 13 residues in the CDR3. This chain's CDR3 is CAWSRSSGNTIYF. The DNA of the CDR3 is TGTGCCTGGAGTCGGAGCTCTGGAAACACCATATATTTT.

This clone appeared a few times. The CDR3 sequence: CASGEDRGNGYTF. The CDR3 DNA is TGTGCCAGTGGGGAGGACAGGGGAAATGGCTACACCTTC. V gene TRBV19 combines with J gene TRBJ1-2, with 9 bases lining up with TRBD1. Germline V gene sequence: CDR1 LNHDA, CDR2 SQIVND (reference sequence). This CDR3 spans 13 amino acids. V lost 8 bases to trimming and J lost 6 bases; unmatched junction nucleotides: 7.

J is TRBJ2-3 and V is TRBV5-6; no firm D call. CDR1 is SGHDT, CDR2 YYEEEE, per germline. With 0 bases removed from V and 3 bases from J, the gap between germline ends came to 2 bases. The CDR3 is 12 amino acids. In nucleotides, the CDR3 is TGTGCCAGCAGCTTGGCAACAGATACGCAGTATTTT. This translates into CASSLATDTQYF.

With respect to this clone: The junction does not match germline at one end; this may be a read error. The gene calls are TRBV6-2 or TRBV6-3 and TRBJ1-1; D ambiguous. Germline loops: CDR1 MNHEY, CDR2 SVGEGT. The length of the CDR3 is 13 residues. The CDR3 coding sequence is TGTGCCAGCAGTTACCCGGGGAACGCTGAAGCTTTCTTT. Its translation: CASSYPGNAEAFF.

The chain carries TRBV5-1 and TRBJ1-1; a weak D match, TRBD1 (6 bases). The CDR3 sequence is 14 residues long. Trimming shortened V by 7 bases and J by 3 bases, and 16 bases separated the two germline ends. Germline V gives CDR1 SGHRS, CDR2 YFSETQ. CDR3 in DNA: TGCGCCAGCGGGGGCGCGGTAAGGGACACTGAAGCTTTCTTT. Residues: CASGGAVRDTEAFF.

The CDR3: CASSLYAGQGAKEQYF. In DNA form, the CDR3 reads TGTGCCAGCAGCTTATATGCCGGACAGGGGGCTAAGGAGCAGTACTTC. The V call is TRBV11-2, the J call TRBJ2-7, with 11 nucleotides matching TRBD1. V shed 2 bases and J 7 bases; nucleotides not matched to a gene: 10. The CDR3 loop spans 16 amino acids. CDR1 SGHAT and CDR2 FQNNGV come from the germline V gene.

The gene calls are TRBV20-1 and TRBJ2-3, with D possibly TRBD2 on 6 matching bases. Germline V gene sequence: CDR1 DFQATT, CDR2 SNEGSKA (reference sequence). The CDR3 is made up of 11 amino acids. V lost 3 bases and J 5 bases, leaving 6 bases between the germline ends. Written as DNA, the CDR3 is TGCAGTGCTAGGGGAGGAGATACGCAGTATTTT. This gives the protein CSARGGDTQYF.

This sequence joins TRBV7-9 and TRBJ1-4, with 7 bases that match TRBD1. V was pared by 3 bases and J by 8 bases, with 9 bases of the junction left unmatched. The CDR3 spans 15 residues. Germline V lookup: CDR1 SEHNR, CDR2 FQNEAQ (reference sequence). The CDR3 DNA reads TGTGCCAGCAGCTTCCGACAGGGTGGAAGCGAAAAACTGTTTTTT. Its translation: CASSFRQGGSEKLFF.

The rearrangement joins TRBV18 to TRBJ2-1, with D uncertain. Germline CDR1 is KGHSH and CDR2 is LQKENI. CDR3 length: 11 residues. The V and J ends lost 4 bases and 9 bases respectively, with 7 bases between them. Here the CDR3 reads CASSRETEQFF. CDR3 bases: TGTGCCAGCTCACGAGAAACTGAGCAGTTCTTC. Full variable domain (outside the CDR3, taken from reference TRBV18 and TRBJ2-1): NAGVMQNPRHLVRRRGQEARLRCSPMKGHSHVYWYRQLPEEGLKFMVYLQKENIIDESGMPKERFSAEFPKEGPSILRIQQVVRGDSAAYFCASSRETEQFFGPGTRLTVL.

This chain joins TRBV7-9 and TRBJ2-1; a weak D match, TRBD1 (6 bases). CDR1 SEHNR and CDR2 FQNEAQ come from the germline V gene (reference sequence). The CDR3 extends over 14 amino acids. The germline V and J ends were trimmed by 2 bases and 5 bases, with 10 bases remaining between them. The CDR3 spells CASSLTGSDNEQFF. In nucleotides, the CDR3 is TGTGCCAGCAGCTTAACAGGGAGTGACAATGAGCAGTTCTTC.